One sample yielded the 13 T cell receptor beta chains listed below, sequenced in a study of blood T cell repertoires in COVID-19. The repertoire was sequenced with immunoSEQ multiplex PCR; TCRdb's copy has only in-frame clones and lacks some. The sample records tens of thousands of clones, 70% to 85% being singletons. Specimen: peripheral blood. The receptors come from a human donor in a cohort sampled during active COVID-19.

This clone has a single count. J is TRBJ2-7 and V is TRBV5-1; D may be TRBD1 (6 bases). The CDR3 is made up of 14 amino acids. Germline lookup yields CDR1 SGHRS and CDR2 YFSETQ. V lost 0 bases to trimming and J lost 0 bases, with 7 bases between them. The DNA for the CDR3 is TGCGCCAGCAGCTTGGCAGGGGCCTCCTACGAGCAGTACTTC. Its translation is CASSLAGASYEQYF.

V gene TRBV25-1 combines with J gene TRBJ2-3; a possible D gene is TRBD2 (6 bases). Germline V gene sequence: CDR1 MGHDK, CDR2 SYGVNS. The CDR3 length is 14 residues. Trimming cost V 5 bases and J 5 bases, with 14 bases left between them. This CDR3 reads CASSIPGLLDTQYF. CDR3 DNA: TGTGCCAGCAGTATCCCGGGACTCCTAGATACGCAGTATTTT.

The rearrangement uses TRBV19 and TRBJ1-1; 7 bases align to TRBD1. Germline lookup yields CDR1 LNHDA and CDR2 SQIVND (reference sequence). Trimming took 3 bases from V and 4 from J; bases not matched to a gene: 8. There are 15 residues in the CDR3. The CDR3 DNA reads TGTGCCAGTAGTATTCTAGCAGGGGGTACCACTGAAGCTTTCTTT. Translation gives CASSILAGGTTEAFF.

This chain joins TRBV5-4 and TRBJ1-2, with a weak D call TRBD1 (6 bases). V shed 5 bases and J shed 4 bases, with 18 bases lying between them. In germline, CDR1 is SGHNT, CDR2 YYREEE (reference sequence). The CDR3 runs to 15 residues. The CDR3 sequence: CASRMGGLERYGYTF. In DNA, the CDR3 is TGTGCCAGCAGAATGGGGGGGCTCGAACGCTATGGCTACACCTTC. Based on the CDR3 plus reference TRBV5-4 and TRBJ1-2, the full variable domain is ETGVTQSPTHLIKTRGQQVTLRCSSQSGHNTVSWYQQALGQGPQFIFQYYREEENGRGNFPPRFSGLQFPNYSSELNVNALELDDSALYLCASRMGGLERYGYTFGSGTRLTVV.

V usage is TRBV7-2 and J usage is TRBJ2-5; D unclear. V was clipped by 5 bases and J by 3 bases, with 13 bases between them. Germline CDR1 and CDR2: SGHTA and FQGNSA. The CDR3 spans 14 residues. CDR3 sequence: CASSPLGTKETQYF. The CDR3 DNA sequence: TGTGCCAGCAGCCCATTGGGCACCAAAGAGACCCAGTACTTC.

The chain couples TRBV3-1 (or the pseudogene TRBV3-2) to TRBJ1-6; 7 bases line up with TRBD1. In germline, CDR1 is LGHDT, CDR2 YNNKEL (reference sequence). This CDR3 comprises 14 residues. Unmatched junction bases numbered 1, after V lost 4 bases and J lost 4 bases. CDR3 bases: TGTGCCAGCAGCCTGGGACAGTATAATTCACCCCTCCACTTT. Residues: CASSLGQYNSPLHF.

The CDR3 DNA reads TGTGCCAGCAGTCCGACTAGCGGCTACGAGCAGTACTTC. This sequence encodes CASSPTSGYEQYF. This sequence joins TRBV27 and TRBJ2-7, with 9 nucleotides matching TRBD2. The V segment lost 5 bases and the J segment 3 bases; nucleotides outside the gene matches: 2. Germline CDR1 and CDR2: MNHEY and SMNVEV (reference sequence). The CDR3 spans 13 residues.

CDR3 bases: TGTGCCAGCAGCGCCATACAGGGCGCTCAAGAGACCCAGTACTTC. Encoded protein: CASSAIQGAQETQYF. J is TRBJ2-5 and V is TRBV11-3, with D possibly being TRBD1 (6 bases). Germline CDR1 and CDR2: SGHNT and YENEEA. Trimming removed 5 bases at V and 2 bases at J, with 15 bases between. The CDR3 contains 15 residues.

This rearrangement joins TRBV4-2 to TRBJ2-7, with D perhaps matching TRBD2 (6 bases). The V and J ends lost 3 bases and 3 bases respectively, with 18 bases between them. This CDR3 region has 16 residues. Germline assignment: CDR1 LGHNA and CDR2 YNFKEQ. The CDR3 DNA reads as TGTGCCAGCAGCCAGGTCTCTAGCGAGGGTGGCTACGAGCAGTACTTC. Translation gives CASSQVSSEGGYEQYF.

The chain is built from TRBV30 and TRBJ1-2; D is perhaps TRBD1 (5 bases). The CDR3 is made up of 13 amino acids. In germline, CDR1 is GTSNPN, CDR2 SVGIG (reference sequence). Trimming pared 4 bases from V and 3 bases from J, leaving 12 bases between. The CDR3 nucleotides are TGTGCCTGGAAAGAGCGGGACGACTATGGCTACACCTTC. Its protein product is CAWKERDDYGYTF.

The gene calls are TRBV12-5 and TRBJ1-2; D perhaps matches TRBD1 (5 bases). V lost 0 bases and J lost 8, with 10 bases in between. The CDR3 has 13 residues. Germline-derived CDR1 and CDR2 are LGHNT and FRNRAP. This CDR3 is CASGLVRVGGYTF. The CDR3 nucleotides are TGTGCTAGTGGTTTGGTCAGGGTCGGGGGCTACACCTTC.

The chain has TRBV4-3 and TRBJ2-6, with 9 bases identical to TRBD1. Looked up from germline, CDR1 is LGHNA and CDR2 is YSLEER. The CDR3 extends over 18 amino acids. J gave up 0 bases and V 4 bases, and 7 bases lay outside the gene matches. The CDR3 DNA sequence: TGCGCCAGCAGCCGGGACAGGGCCCTCCTCTCTGGGGCCAACGTCCTGACTTTC. It translates to CASSRDRALLSGANVLTF.

The chain links TRBV28 to TRBJ2-5; D perhaps matches TRBD1 (7 bases). This CDR3 has 15 amino acids. V lost 6 bases, J lost 4 bases, and 18 bases lay in between. Germline CDR1 reads MDHEN; CDR2 reads SYDVKM. The DNA for the CDR3 is TGTGCCAGCAGCGCGACAGGGAGGCACCGAGAGACCCAGTACTTC. Its translation: CASSATGRHRETQYF.